This note documents a single T cell receptor beta chain sequence. Its antigen is still unknown. TCRalpha and TCRbeta libraries used 5'RACE with constant-segment primers and UMIs. TCRdb independently ran MiXCR on the 5' RACE reads; one entry per CDR3 protein. The table includes some 210,000 distinct CDR3 sequences, 15% to 20% detected once. These data come from a study of T-cell memory formation after mild COVID-19. Study-wide background: Largely, the TCR clusters proved donor specific.

V lost 1 base and J 4 bases, leaving 7 bases between the germline ends. Per germline, CDR1 LGHDT and CDR2 YNNKEL (reference sequence). The CDR3 spans 13 residues. Broader study findings: Proof of SARS-CoV-2 specificity was absent for the second-wave clones that crested on day 37. The study detected some responding clones in pre-infection memory, suggesting cross-reactive memory joined.

The sequenced sample consisted of PBMCs or a T cell subset sorted from them (not recorded which). The TCR was taken from an adult woman who had mild COVID-19 (a few samples of this study predate the infection). Cell type and time point are not known. The rearrangement links TRBV3-1 to TRBJ1-2; D not certain. The CDR3 DNA follows: TGTGCCAGCAGCCAAGCCAGAACCTATGGCTACACCTTC. Translating gives CASSQARTYGYTF.